One T cell receptor beta chain is described in this entry. Looked up from germline, CDR1 is LNHDA and CDR2 is SQIVND (reference sequence). The CDR3 is 15 amino acids. V lost 10 bases to trimming and J lost 6 bases; unmatched junction nucleotides: 8. The entry originates in a study of blood T cell repertoires in COVID-19. Study at large: Samples representing acute and convalescent COVID-19 were sourced from the United States, Italy and Spain. Nucleic acid was either cDNA or gDNA, and it came from T cells, B-cell-depleted T cells, or PBMCs.

Per the original data handling: Amplification of reference gene primers provided the estimated nucleated cell counts. Data came from immunoSEQ multiplex PCR; TCRdb stores just in-frame clones and leaves some out. The DNA was the basis for D and trimming; V, J and clone size are from that table. The sample contains around 230,000 clones, 84% of which appear only once. The chain combines TRBV19 with TRBJ1-6; TRBD1 matches 11 bases. This clonotype was obtained from a man in his forties who had recovered from COVID-19. The sample taken for sequencing was peripheral blood. The CDR3 region has the DNA TGTGCCACCCGGACGGACAGGGGGCTTAATTCACCCCTCCACTTT. Amino acid sequence: CATRTDRGLNSPLHF.